Included here is one T cell receptor (beta chain) sequence, with context. Antigen specificity is unknown. These data originate in a study of radiation and T cells in renal cell carcinoma. The study, taken as a whole, reports: Baseline intratumoral clonotype presence is unknown without pretreatment biopsies.

Time point defined: blood 4 weeks post-SBRT, at nephrectomy. Described treatment: 15 Gy SBRT to primary tumor, nephrectomy 4 weeks later. Blood was sampled at baseline, 2 weeks and 4 weeks after SBRT. Repertoires were generated with immunoSEQ multiplex PCR, while TCRdb's copy carries only in-frame clones and drops some. The sample lists some 150,000 clones, about 86% occurring once. From germline, CDR1 is LNHDA and CDR2 SQIVND (reference sequence). This CDR3 has 14 residues. V was shortened by 7 bases and J by 0 bases, with 10 bases between the two germline ends. This sample comprised blood, obtained from a patient whose treatment included radiotherapy and nephrectomy. This TCR derives from a woman between 45 and 60 years old with renal cell carcinoma. The rearrangement links TRBV19 to TRBJ1-5; D is uncertain. CDR3 sequence reads: CASNLGYSNQPQHF. DNA of the CDR3: TGTGCCAGTAACCTAGGGTATAGCAATCAGCCCCAGCATTTT. Looking up the rest from reference TRBV19 and TRBJ1-5 gives the full variable domain: DGGITQSPKYLFRKEGQNVTLSCEQNLNHDAMYWYRQDPGQGLRLIYYSQIVNDFQKGDIAEGYSVSREKKESFPLTVTSAQKNPTAFYLCASNLGYSNQPQHFGDGTRLSIL.